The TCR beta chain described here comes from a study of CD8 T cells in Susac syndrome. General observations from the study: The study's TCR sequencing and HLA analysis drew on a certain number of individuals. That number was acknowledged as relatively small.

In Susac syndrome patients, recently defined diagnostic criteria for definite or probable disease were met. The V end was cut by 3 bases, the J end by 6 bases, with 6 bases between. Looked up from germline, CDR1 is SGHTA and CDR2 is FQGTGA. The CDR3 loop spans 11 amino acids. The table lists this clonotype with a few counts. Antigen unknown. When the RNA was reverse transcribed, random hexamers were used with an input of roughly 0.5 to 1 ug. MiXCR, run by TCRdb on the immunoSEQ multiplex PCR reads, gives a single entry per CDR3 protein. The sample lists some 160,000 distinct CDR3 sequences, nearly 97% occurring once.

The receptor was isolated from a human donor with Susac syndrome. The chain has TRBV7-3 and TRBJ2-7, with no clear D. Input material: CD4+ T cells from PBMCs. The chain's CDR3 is CASSFLLEQYF. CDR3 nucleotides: TGTGCCAGCAGCTTTCTGCTCGAGCAGTACTTC.